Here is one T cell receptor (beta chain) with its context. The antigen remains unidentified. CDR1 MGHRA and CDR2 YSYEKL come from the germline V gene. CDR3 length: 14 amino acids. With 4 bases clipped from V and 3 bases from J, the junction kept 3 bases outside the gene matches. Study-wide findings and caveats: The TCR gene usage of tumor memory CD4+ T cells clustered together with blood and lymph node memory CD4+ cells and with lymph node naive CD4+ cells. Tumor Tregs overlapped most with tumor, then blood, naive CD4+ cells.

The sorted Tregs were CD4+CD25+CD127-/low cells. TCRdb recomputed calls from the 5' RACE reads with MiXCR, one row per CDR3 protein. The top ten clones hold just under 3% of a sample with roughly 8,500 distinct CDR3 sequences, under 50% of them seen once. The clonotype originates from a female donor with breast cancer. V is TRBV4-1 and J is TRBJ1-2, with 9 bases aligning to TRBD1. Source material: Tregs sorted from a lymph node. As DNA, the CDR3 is TGCGCCAGCAGCCTAACAGGGGGCGACTATGGCTACACCTTC. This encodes CASSLTGGDYGYTF.